Only one count was recorded for the clone carrying this T cell receptor beta chain. This sample was taken from a study of T cell changes during pregnancy in multiple sclerosis. Method: immunoSEQ multiplex PCR; TCRdb's copy keeps in-frame clones and lacks some. The sample lists more than 40,000 clones, approximately 90% seen once, with approximately 0.61% in the top ten. The CDR3 loop spans 13 amino acids. The source is a female donor with multiple sclerosis, enrolled in a pregnancy study. The material was CD4+ T cells from peripheral blood mononuclear cells, obtained in the first trimester of pregnancy. The chain joins TRBV21-1 to TRBJ1-2. TRBV21-1 is marked as a pseudogene. CDR3 sequence reads: CASSNEGLDGYTF. DNA for the CDR3: TGTGCCAGCAGCAACGAGGGATTGGATGGCTACACCTTC.